This T cell receptor beta chain comes out of a study of T cell repertoires in cytomegalovirus infection. Overall study: From public TCR beta signatures came an indication of both CMV infection and matching HLA type.

This clonotype was counted a few times. Its antigen remains unknown. CDR1 is MDHEN, CDR2 SYDVKM, per germline. With 2 bases removed from V and 0 bases from J, the gap between germline ends came to 5 bases. This CDR3 has 13 amino acids. Overall study results and limits: Dominating the ex vivo response were HLA-C-restricted CMV-specific TCR beta clonotypes. Cumulative frequency of public TCR beta families picked out carriers of CMV plus the relevant HLA.

MiXCR was run by TCRdb on the reads, yielding one entry per CDR3 protein. The sample yields approximately 97,000 distinct CDR3 sequences, approximately 15% seen once. The sequenced sample consisted of PBMCs. This TCR was recovered from a human donor in good health (CMV status not recorded). Some clones in this sample may be carry-over from other donors' samples. The rearrangement links TRBV28 to TRBJ2-7; D ambiguous. For the CDR3, the DNA is TGTGCCAGCAGTTTAGTACACTCCTACGAGCAGTACTTC. Its translation: CASSLVHSYEQYF.